The entry below gives a single TCR beta chain sequence along with its context. The data originate from a study of blood T cell repertoires in COVID-19. This CDR3 comprises 14 residues. The V gene end was trimmed by 3 bases and the J gene end by 6 bases; junction bases not matched to a gene: 2. Germline V lookup: CDR1 SGHTA, CDR2 FQGTGA. Authors' methods: Quantification of nucleated cells was approximated via reference gene primer amplification. Assay: immunoSEQ multiplex PCR; the TCRdb copy retains only in-frame clones and omits some. V and J calls plus clone size are reproduced from that table; the DNA served to infer D and trimming. The table includes approximately 34,000 clones, around 87% detected once.

This TCR derives from a man aged 55 to 69 with active COVID-19. The sequencing input was peripheral blood. The chain has TRBV7-3 and TRBJ2-1, with 10 positions matching TRBD2. For the CDR3, the DNA is TGTGCCAGCAGCTTGTCTAGCGGGGGCAATGAGCAGTTCTTC. It is translated as CASSLSSGGNEQFF.